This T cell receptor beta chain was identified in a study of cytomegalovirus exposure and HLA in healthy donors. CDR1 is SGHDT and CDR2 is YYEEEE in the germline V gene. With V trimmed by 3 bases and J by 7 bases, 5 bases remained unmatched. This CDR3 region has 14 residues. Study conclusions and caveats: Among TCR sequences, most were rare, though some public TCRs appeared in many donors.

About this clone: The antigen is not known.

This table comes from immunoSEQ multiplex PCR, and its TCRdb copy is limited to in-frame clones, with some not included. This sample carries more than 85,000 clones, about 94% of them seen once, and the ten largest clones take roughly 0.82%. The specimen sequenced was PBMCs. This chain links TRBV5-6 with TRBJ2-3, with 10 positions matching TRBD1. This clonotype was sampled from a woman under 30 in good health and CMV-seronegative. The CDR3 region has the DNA TGTGCCAGCAGCTCGGGACAGGGGTTGTATACGCAGTATTTT. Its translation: CASSSGQGLYTQYF.